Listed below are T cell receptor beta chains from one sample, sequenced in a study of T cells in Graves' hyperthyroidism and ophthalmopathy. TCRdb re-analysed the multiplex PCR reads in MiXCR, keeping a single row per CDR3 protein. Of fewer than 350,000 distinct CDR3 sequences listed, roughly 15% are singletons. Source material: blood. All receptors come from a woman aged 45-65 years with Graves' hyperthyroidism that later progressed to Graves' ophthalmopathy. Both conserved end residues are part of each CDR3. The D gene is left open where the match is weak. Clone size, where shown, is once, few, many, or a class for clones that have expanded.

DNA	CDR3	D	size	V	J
TGTGCCAGCAGAGGCAGTAAATTTACTAATTCACCCCTCCACTTT	CASRGSKFTNSPLHF	-	many	TRBV28	TRBJ1-6
TGTGCCAGCAGTAGCCTCCCCGACACTGAAGCTTTCTTT	CASSSLPDTEAFF	-	many	TRBV27	TRBJ1-1
TGCAGCGTCTCAAGGGGGCTGGATGGCTACACCTTC	CSVSRGLDGYTF	TRBD1	many	TRBV29-1	TRBJ1-2
TGTGCCAGCAGCCTGGTCCCGGAGGGCACTGAAGCTTTCTTT	CASSLVPEGTEAFF	-	many	TRBV5-6	TRBJ1-1
TGCGCCAGCAGCTTGGACGTTTATAGGACCTTTAGCGGGGAGCTGTTTTTT	CASSLDVYRTFSGELFF	-	many	TRBV5-1	TRBJ2-2
TGTGCCAGCAGTCGACAGGGAAGGGAGACCCAGTACTTC	CASSRQGRETQYF	TRBD1	many	TRBV2	TRBJ2-5
TGTGCCAGTGCGGCAGGGGGTAACGAGCAGTACTTC	CASAAGGNEQYF	TRBD1	-	TRBV19	TRBJ2-7
TGTGCCAGCAGCACGCAGACTCGCGGAGAGACCCAGTACTTC	CASSTQTRGETQYF	-	-	TRBV5-5	TRBJ2-5
TGTGCCAGCAGCGTAGGGGGCGGTCCTATTTACAATGAGCAGTTCTTC	CASSVGGGPIYNEQFF	-	-	TRBV9	TRBJ2-1
TGTGCCAGCAGCCCGCAATCGAGAGGCTATGGCTACACCTTC	CASSPQSRGYGYTF	-	many	TRBV11-2	TRBJ1-2
TGCAGCGTTGAGAGGGGATTTCCGGGGGAGCTGTTTTTT	CSVERGFPGELFF	-	many	TRBV29-1	TRBJ2-2
TGTGCCAGCGAAAGCGGAGGGATCGAGACCCAGTACTTC	CASESGGIETQYF	-	many	TRBV3-1	TRBJ2-5
TGTGCCAGCAGGAGTCGGACAGGGACGGGGGGAAATTCACCCCTCCACTTT	CASRSRTGTGGNSPLHF	TRBD1	many	TRBV28	TRBJ1-6
TGCGCCAGCAGAGAAACGGGACTGTCTGGGGATACGCAGTATTTT	CASRETGLSGDTQYF	-	many	TRBV5-1	TRBJ2-3
TGTGCCAGCTCCGGACTAGCGGGAGAGTACGAGCAGTACTTC	CASSGLAGEYEQYF	TRBD2	many	TRBV14	TRBJ2-7
TGTGCCATCAGTGTGGCACAGGACTATGGCTACACCTTC	CAISVAQDYGYTF	-	many	TRBV10-3	TRBJ1-2
TGTGCCAGCAGCCCCGGAGGTGGGACAGATACGCAGCATTTT	CASSPGGGTDTQHF	TRBD1	few	TRBV7-9	TRBJ1-5
TGTGCCAGCTCACCAAGGACAGGGACTGGAGAGACCCAGTACTTC	CASSPRTGTGETQYF	TRBD1	many	TRBV18	TRBJ2-5
TGCGCCAGCAGTGAGGAGGGGGCGCGTCCCCGCGGGAGGATCCAGTACTTC	CASSEEGARPRGRIQYF	-	few	TRBV10-2	TRBJ2-5
TGTGCCACCAGTGATTCATCCCGGGACAGGGGTGTCGGGGAGCTGTTTTTT	CATSDSSRDRGVGELFF	TRBD1	few	TRBV24-1	TRBJ2-2
TGCGCCAGCAGCTTTCAGGACAGGGGCTACGAGCAGTACTTC	CASSFQDRGYEQYF	TRBD1	many	TRBV5-1	TRBJ2-7
TGCAGTGCTTTAGGACAGGAAGGAATGAATCAGCCCCAGCATTTT	CSALGQEGMNQPQHF	TRBD1	few	TRBV20-1	TRBJ1-5
TGTGCCAGCAGCTTAAGGAGGGCAGATACGCAGTATTTT	CASSLRRADTQYF	-	many	TRBV7-3	TRBJ2-3
TGTGCCAGCAGCGTAGGACAAAGCTCCTACGAGCAGTACTTC	CASSVGQSSYEQYF	-	many	TRBV9	TRBJ2-7
TGTGCCAGCAGCTTGGGCCCCGGCCCTCTTGCTAACTATGGCTACACCTTC	CASSLGPGPLANYGYTF	-	few	TRBV5-5	TRBJ1-2
TGCAGTGCTAGAGGTCTAGCGGGAGGGCTAACCGGGGAGCTGTTTTTT	CSARGLAGGLTGELFF	TRBD2	-	TRBV20-1	TRBJ2-2
TGTGCCAGCAGGCTGGGGACAGGGGTAAAAGAGACCCAGTACTTC	CASRLGTGVKETQYF	TRBD1	few	TRBV7-9	TRBJ2-5
TGTGCCAGCAGCCGACAGGGAAACGAGCAGTACTTC	CASSRQGNEQYF	TRBD1	-	TRBV3-1	TRBJ2-7
TGTGCCAGCAGCTTACCCTCCTACTTGACTAGCGGGATAACAGATACGCAGTATTTT	CASSLPSYLTSGITDTQYF	TRBD2	-	TRBV5-8	TRBJ2-3
TGTGCCAGTAGTATAGACCCGAGGTTGACCGACGAGCAGTACTTC	CASSIDPRLTDEQYF	-	few	TRBV19	TRBJ2-7
TGCAGTGCTAGAGATCCCGGGACAGGAGAATCGAACACTGAAGCTTTCTTT	CSARDPGTGESNTEAFF	TRBD1	many	TRBV20-1	TRBJ1-1
TGTGCCAGCAGTCCGCAGCACAATGAGCAGTTCTTC	CASSPQHNEQFF	-	many	TRBV7-9	TRBJ2-1
TGTGCCAGCAGTGAATTCGGCGTAGACTCCTACGAGCAGTACTTC	CASSEFGVDSYEQYF	-	few	TRBV25-1	TRBJ2-7
TGTGCCAGCAGCTTACCCAGGGCCTACGAGCAGTACTTC	CASSLPRAYEQYF	-	few	TRBV5-8	TRBJ2-7
TGTGCCAGCAGACTAAACTGGGACCGCGACTACGAGCAGTACTTC	CASRLNWDRDYEQYF	-	many	TRBV27	TRBJ2-7
TGTGCCAGCAGCCAAGAGGGGAACACCGGGGAGCTGTTTTTT	CASSQEGNTGELFF	-	many	TRBV3-1	TRBJ2-2
TGTGCCAGCAGCTGGGGGGGGGATCCACGCTATGGCTACACCTTC	CASSWGGDPRYGYTF	-	many	TRBV7-8	TRBJ1-2
TGTGCCAGCAGTTACGGGGGTAGCAATCAGCCCCAGCATTTT	CASSYGGSNQPQHF	-	many	TRBV6-5	TRBJ1-5
TGTGCCAGCAGCTTGGTGCAGGGGGATCAGCCCCAGCATTTT	CASSLVQGDQPQHF	TRBD1	few	TRBV5-6	TRBJ1-5
TGTGCCAGCAGCGATGGGACAGTTGGAGAGACCCAGTACTTC	CASSDGTVGETQYF	TRBD1	many	TRBV5-5	TRBJ2-5